A selection of T cell receptor beta chains follows, all from one sample in a study of long-term antiretroviral therapy in people with HIV. TCRdb's table, derived via immunoSEQ multiplex PCR, lists solely in-frame clones and lacks some. The sample records around 16,000 clones, roughly 76% being singletons. This sample comprised unsorted PBMCs, obtained 1.5 years before starting antiretroviral therapy. The receptor set was obtained from a woman aged 45-65 years with HIV. Both conserved end residues are part of each CDR3.

J	V	CDR3
TRBJ1-1	TRBV5-1	CASTRGDEGTEAFF
TRBJ2-2	TRBV9	CASSRGTTGELFF
TRBJ2-7	TRBV5-4	CASRPGQGAYEQYF
TRBJ2-3	TRBV11-2	CASSIRDLNTQYF
TRBJ1-2	TRBV7-3	CASSPGPNLYGYTF
TRBJ1-1	TRBV9	CASSVLGAGSEAFF
TRBJ1-4	TRBV30	CAWSRSYEKLFF
TRBJ2-2	TRBV5-1	CASSLTEDTGELFF
TRBJ2-1	TRBV18	CASSPIPGQLYNEQFF
TRBJ2-2	TRBV30	CAWSAPRELFF
TRBJ2-1	TRBV19	CASRLAGNEQFF
TRBJ2-5	TRBV14	CASSQPQETQYF
TRBJ2-3	TRBV7-7	CASSLSSRDTQYF
TRBJ2-2	TRBV28	CAEGARAGELFF
TRBJ1-5	TRBV6-5	CASSYGGLAGNQPQHF
TRBJ1-5	TRBV28	CASSKRGQGSNQPQHF
TRBJ1-2	TRBV19	CASSPRGTDYGYTF
TRBJ1-5	TRBV7-3	CASSSRGGAGQPQHF
TRBJ1-4	TRBV5-1	CASSLGLTEKLFF
TRBJ1-5	TRBV27	CASSLASGQGSNQPQHF
TRBJ1-4	TRBV7-9	CASSAGGQGANEKLFF
TRBJ2-1	TRBV7-8	CASSLGQYNEQFF
TRBJ2-5	TRBV5-1	CASSLGAPRETQYF
TRBJ2-1	TRBV11-2	CASRDMGGKDEQFF
TRBJ2-2	TRBV19	CASSPYEGGGTAGELFF
TRBJ2-5	TRBV29-1	CSVEEETQYF
TRBJ2-2	TRBV11-2	CASSLVIGLAGAGELFF
TRBJ1-6	TRBV19	CASSIGQGDSPLHF
TRBJ2-3	TRBV7-2	CASSFMSRAADTQYF
TRBJ2-5	TRBV5-5	CASSRLNRVQETQYF
TRBJ1-5	TRBV10-2	CASSQGVHQPQHF
TRBJ2-5	TRBV7-9	CASSSWTSGGSQETQYF
TRBJ2-7	TRBV27	CASSTKTPAFEQYF